This T cell receptor beta chain was sequenced during a study of blood T cell repertoires in COVID-19. Original handling: Reference gene primers were amplified, and this amplification served to estimate nucleated cell counts. Sequenced by immunoSEQ multiplex PCR; TCRdb stores in-frame clones only, minus some. V, J and clone size derive from that table, while D and trimming were established from the DNA sequence. The sample has tens of thousands of clones, about nine tenths seen once. The V and J ends lost 5 bases and 1 base respectively, with 14 bases between them. Germline values: CDR1 MGHDK, CDR2 SYGVNS. The CDR3 loop spans 15 amino acids.

The origin of this receptor is a human donor in a cohort sampled during active COVID-19. Sequencing was done on a sample of peripheral blood. This chain connects TRBV25-1 to TRBJ1-1; D might be TRBD1 (6 bases). The CDR3 reads CASSKRGGGNTEAFF. In DNA, the CDR3 is TGTGCCAGCAGTAAAAGGGGGGGAGGGAACACTGAAGCTTTCTTT.